The source of this TCR beta chain is a study of T cell changes during pregnancy in multiple sclerosis. This table comes from immunoSEQ multiplex PCR, and its TCRdb copy is limited to in-frame clones, with some not included. This repertoire shows about 83,000 clones, over 80% found once; its top ten account for 3.5%. Germline CDR1 KGHSH, CDR2 LQKENI. The CDR3 covers 13 residues. Between the trimmed V and J ends, which lost 4 bases and 4 bases, there was a span of 7 bases. This TCR was recovered from a female donor in good health, serving as a control in a pregnancy study. Some clones in this sample may be carry-over from other donors' samples. Source: PBMCs, taken in the first trimester of pregnancy. The V and J genes are TRBV18 and TRBJ2-2; D is unclear. Here the CDR3 reads CASSLLSTGELFF. The CDR3 DNA sequence: TGTGCCAGCTCACTTCTGAGCACCGGGGAGCTGTTTTTT.